The rows below give T cell receptor beta chains drawn from one sample of a study of T cell repertoires in cytomegalovirus infection. Their target antigens are unknown. MiXCR was run by TCRdb on the reads, yielding one entry per CDR3 protein. This table has approximately 73,000 distinct CDR3 sequences, 35% to 45% appearing once. Sample: CD8+ T cells from cultured PBMCs, taken from culture after CMV antigen stimulation. These receptors originate from a human donor in good health (CMV status not recorded). Some clones in this sample may be carry-over from other donors' samples. Each CDR3 is given with its conserved first and last residue. The order of the fields is CDR3 protein, CDR3 DNA, D gene, J gene, V gene, clone size. A D gene is named only where the DNA matches it firmly. Part of the rows lack a size; the others show once, few, many or a class for expanded clones.

CASSPQGLQGYTF | TGTGCCAGTAGCCCACAGGGTTTGCAGGGCTACACCTTC | . | TRBJ1-2 | TRBV19 | .
CASSPSRGAGNTIYF | TGTGCCAGCAGCCCGAGCAGGGGTGCCGGAAACACCATATATTTT | . | TRBJ1-3 | TRBV7-2 | .
CASSTTWGELFF | TGTGCCAGCAGCACCACCTGGGGGGAGCTGTTTTTT | . | TRBJ2-2 | TRBV7-2 | .
CASSLSPIHQETQYF | TGTGCCAGCAGCTTATCGCCGATACACCAAGAGACCCAGTACTTC | . | TRBJ2-5 | TRBV7-6 | once
CSAQRWQGARETQYF | TGCAGCGCCCAGCGGTGGCAGGGGGCGCGAGAGACCCAGTACTTC | TRBD1 | TRBJ2-5 | TRBV29-1 | .
CASSLTGGSNEQFF | TGTGCCAGCAGCCTGACAGGGGGATCGAATGAGCAGTTCTTC | TRBD1 | TRBJ2-1 | TRBV7-3 | .
CASSLELLGGSSTDTQYF | TGTGCCAGCAGTTTAGAATTGCTGGGGGGTTCTAGCACAGATACGCAGTATTTT | . | TRBJ2-3 | TRBV28 | many
CASVTPRRYNEQFF | TGTGCCAGCGTTACGCCCCGGCGCTACAATGAGCAGTTCTTC | . | TRBJ2-1 | TRBV28 | .
CASSLTENTGELFF | TGTGCCAGCAGCTTGACGGAAAACACCGGGGAGCTGTTTTTT | . | TRBJ2-2 | TRBV7-3 | many
CASNPQEAGLGNQPQHF | TGTGCCAGCAACCCCCAGGAGGCAGGGCTGGGCAATCAGCCCCAGCATTTT | . | TRBJ1-5 | TRBV2 | .
CASSYYRGRGEETQYF | TGTGCCAGCAGCTACTACCGGGGTCGGGGGGAAGAGACCCAGTACTTC | TRBD2 | TRBJ2-5 | TRBV7-9 | few
CASSTHPGTRDGYTF | TGTGCCAGCAGCACTCACCCCGGGACAAGGGATGGCTACACCTTC | . | TRBJ1-2 | TRBV9 | .
CASSKQGAEETQYF | TGTGCCAGCAGCAAACAGGGGGCTGAAGAGACCCAGTACTTC | TRBD1 | TRBJ2-5 | TRBV7-9 | .
CASSTIGDGYEQYF | TGTGCCAGCAGCACAATCGGGGACGGCTACGAGCAGTACTTC | . | TRBJ2-7 | TRBV7-2 | .